Below, 9 T cell receptor beta chains from the same sample are listed, as sequenced in a study of blood T cells in healthy people across ages. Using a J-beta primer mix together with a sample-barcoded 5' primer, a second PCR was run for roughly 7 to 12 cycles. TCRdb redid the calling of the 5' RACE reads with MiXCR, one entry per CDR3 protein. The repertoire consists of fewer than 800,000 distinct CDR3 sequences, with around 21% occurring once and the leading ten covering approximately 3.6%. The specimen was blood. The receptors originated from a man between 70 and 80 years old in good health.

This clonotype was counted a few times. V is TRBV6-2 or TRBV6-3 and J is TRBJ2-7, with unresolved D. There are 15 residues in the CDR3. V lost 0 bases and J lost 1, with 10 bases in between. Per the germline V gene, CDR1 is MNHEY and CDR2 is SVGEGT. The CDR3 loop is CASSYSAGPSYEQYF. In DNA form, the CDR3 reads TGTGCCAGCAGTTACTCGGCCGGGCCTTCCTACGAGCAGTACTTC.

V is TRBV14 and J is TRBJ2-5; D is undetermined. Germline V CDR1 and CDR2: SGHDN, FVKESK. The CDR3 covers 12 residues. The V and J ends lost 0 bases and 12 bases respectively, with 11 bases between them. CDR3 coding DNA: TGTGCCAGCAGCCAAGAAGGATACAAGGAGTACTTC. Residues: CASSQEGYKEYF.

In this sample, this clonotype turned up a few times. The J gene is TRBJ2-1, the V gene TRBV24-1, with TRBD2 matching over 9 bases. The CDR3 is 16 residues long. The junction had 9 bases not matched to a gene; V was cut back by 4 bases and J by 6 bases. Germline CDR1 and CDR2: KGHDR and SFDVKD. CDR3 sequence (DNA): TGTGCCACCAGTGACCCGGGACTAGCAGAAATCAATGAGCAGTTCTTC. Its translation: CATSDPGLAEINEQFF.

A remark on this clonotype: Mismatch with germline at one junction end may stem from a read error. The chain joins TRBV6-6 to TRBJ2-7; D tentatively reads TRBD1 or TRBD2 (5 bases each). The length of the CDR3 is 15 residues. Germline V gene lookup returns CDR1 MNHNY and CDR2 SVGAGI (reference sequence). This CDR3 reads CASSYPDLGTYEHYF. In DNA form, the CDR3 reads TGTGCCAGCAGCTACCCGGACTTGGGGACCTACGAGCATTACTTC.

This clonotype has just a few counts. This chain connects TRBV7-6 to TRBJ2-5, with D perhaps TRBD2 (7 bases). Near its end, the DNA agrees better with TRBJ2-7, so the J call may be wrong. CDR1 SGHVS and CDR2 FNYEAQ come from the germline V gene. CDR3 size: 14 residues. CDR3 sequence: CASSMGGARYEQYF. CDR3 DNA sequence: TGTGCCAGCAGCATGGGGGGGGCTCGATACGAGCAGTACTTC.

This clonotype was recorded a few times. The rearrangement joins TRBV9 to TRBJ2-1; 9 bases match TRBD2. This CDR3 contains 16 residues. Germline CDR1 SGDLS, CDR2 YYNGEE. V trimming: 4 bases; J trimming: 3 bases; junction bases outside the gene matches: 8. The CDR3 DNA reads as TGTGCCAGCAGCCCCACCGGGACTAGCAGCTACAATGAGCAGTTCTTC. It specifies CASSPTGTSSYNEQFF.

This clonotype has only a few counts. This chain connects TRBV6-5 to TRBJ2-5; 8 nucleotides line up with TRBD2. V lost 4 bases, J lost 3 bases, and 4 bases stayed unmatched. Germline CDR1 reads MNHEY; CDR2 reads SVGAGI. This CDR3 region has 14 residues. The CDR3 is CASSSPTSEETQYF. CDR3 nucleotide sequence: TGTGCCAGCAGTTCCCCGACTAGCGAAGAGACCCAGTACTTC.

This clonotype was recorded a few times. The chain couples TRBV20-1 to TRBJ2-5; the match to TRBD2 covers 9 bases. The end of the DNA is better explained by TRBJ2-7, so the J call may be wrong. This CDR3 region has 15 residues. CDR1 and CDR2 from the germline V gene are DFQATT and SNEGSKA (reference sequence). The CDR3 loop reads CSARDIRGRAHEQYF. The CDR3 DNA is TGCAGTGCTAGAGATATCCGCGGGAGGGCCCACGAGCAGTACTTC.

V usage is TRBV28 and J usage is TRBJ1-4, with no clear D. Germline V CDR1 and CDR2: MDHEN, SYDVKM. Trimming left V 3 bases short and J 0 bases short, with 5 bases between. The CDR3 spans 14 residues. The CDR3 DNA sequence: TGTGCCAGCAGTTTTCATGCAACTAATGAAAAACTGTTTTTT. This codes for CASSFHATNEKLFF. The variable domain in full, completed from reference TRBV28 and TRBJ1-4, reads DVKVTQSSRYLVKRTGEKVFLECVQDMDHENMFWYRQDPGLGLRLIYFSYDVKMKEKGDIPEGYSVSREKKERFSLILESASTNQTSMYLCASSFHATNEKLFFGSGTQLSVL.